The rows below give T cell receptor beta chains drawn from one sample of a study of OX40 agonist ivuxolimab in advanced cancers. This table comes from immunoSEQ multiplex PCR, and its TCRdb copy is limited to in-frame clones, with some not included. In the table there are about 36,000 clones, 74% of which are singletons. The sample was CD4+ or CD8+ T cells sorted from blood, taken in a trial of the OX40 agonist ivuxolimab. The receptors were gathered from an adult with an advanced solid tumor such as melanoma, head and neck, liver or kidney cancer. Each CDR3 is given with its conserved first and last residue. Some rows mark clone size as missing; the rest say once, few, many or name a class of expanded clone.

size | J | V | CDR3
- | TRBJ1-2 | TRBV13 | CASSLRSWRNYGYTF
few | TRBJ2-5 | TRBV7-8 | CASSLSGKSGRYQETQYF
- | TRBJ2-5 | TRBV5-5 | CASSLDAGGVETQYF
- | TRBJ1-3 | TRBV25-1 | CASSERTGGHTIYF
- | TRBJ1-6 | TRBV27 | CASSFLESNSPLHF
- | TRBJ1-2 | TRBV5-1 | CASSWVLRDRGVANYGYTF
- | TRBJ1-4 | TRBV7-2 | CASSLDILNEKLFF
few | TRBJ1-5 | TRBV6-6 | CASSYSRGGEDQPQHF
- | TRBJ2-1 | TRBV7-2 | CANSGGARNEQFF
few | TRBJ1-1 | TRBV7-2 | CASSSRQAYEAFF
- | TRBJ2-3 | TRBV30 | CAWSLAGGAGNTQYF
few | TRBJ2-3 | TRBV14 | CASSQRALGGDTQYF
few | TRBJ1-1 | TRBV6-5 | CASSQDRREDTEAFF
few | TRBJ2-5 | TRBV2 | CASGGTSGGPGIVQETQYF
- | TRBJ2-5 | TRBV7-9 | CASSLAAGAETQYF
- | TRBJ1-4 | TRBV2 | CASSFNSKEKLFF
- | TRBJ2-2 | TRBV11-2 | CASSLAGLNTGELFF
- | TRBJ2-2 | TRBV6-6 | CASSYYGGDGELFF
- | TRBJ1-2 | TRBV4-2 | CASSPYRGEGYTF
- | TRBJ1-1 | TRBV30 | CAWTNWGGVRDTEAFF
once | TRBJ1-5 | TRBV6-5 | CASRARPDQPQHF
few | TRBJ2-7 | TRBV10-1 | CASSRSGGYEQYF
- | TRBJ1-2 | TRBV29-1 | CSVAKSAQGLYGYTF
once | TRBJ1-1 | TRBV5-1 | CASSLGVGMNTEAFF
few | TRBJ1-1 | TRBV11-3 | CASSPGTDTEAFF
- | TRBJ2-1 | TRBV21-1 | CARLAGYNEQFF
- | TRBJ1-1 | TRBV20-1 | CSASVGRGLFF
- | TRBJ1-5 | TRBV10-2 | CASSIGINQPQHF
- | TRBJ1-6 | TRBV9 | CASSPTGRNSPLHF
once | TRBJ1-2 | TRBV5-5 | CASRPRDNYGYTF
- | TRBJ2-7 | TRBV7-3 | CASSLEQGAYEQYF
- | TRBJ1-2 | TRBV4-1 | CASSHALRGYTF
- | TRBJ1-5 | TRBV5-6 | CASSLGGFYSNQPQHF
few | TRBJ2-1 | TRBV29-1 | CSVGRGGTYNEQFF
- | TRBJ1-3 | TRBV25-1 | CASTVGQHSGNTIYF
- | TRBJ1-3 | TRBV10-2 | CASSESGFGNTIYF
- | TRBJ2-2 | TRBV9 | CASSVGTLGGELFF
- | TRBJ1-4 | TRBV5-6 | CASSLALHLGELFF
- | TRBJ1-3 | TRBV25-1 | CASSDPSRAGNTIYF
- | TRBJ1-5 | TRBV4-1 | CASSPTGRYGNQPQHF
few | TRBJ2-3 | TRBV11-3 | CASSGTGPHVQYF
- | TRBJ2-5 | TRBV5-1 | CASSLGSGGLQETQYF
- | TRBJ1-5 | TRBV5-8 | CASGGRVASSIGNQPQHF
medium-sized | TRBJ1-2 | TRBV4-1 | CASSLLSLTNYGYTF
- | TRBJ2-5 | TRBV30 | CAWSTGTGFRETQYF
- | TRBJ2-1 | TRBV5-4 | CASSSASGRSYNEQFF
- | TRBJ1-2 | TRBV7-3 | CASSSTGLAGYTF
- | TRBJ1-2 | TRBV11-2 | CASSKERSVLQGYTF
- | TRBJ2-1 | TRBV27 | CASSYRAGDEQFF
- | TRBJ2-7 | TRBV28 | CASSPYSYEQYF
- | TRBJ1-5 | TRBV5-1 | CASSLDGGKPQHF
- | TRBJ2-7 | TRBV11-2 | CASSLSTSPTYEQYF
- | TRBJ1-5 | TRBV7-8 | CASCESQGLTFSNQPQHF
- | TRBJ1-4 | TRBV7-9 | CASSPPGGTNEKLFF